A selection of T cell receptor beta chains follows, all from one sample in a study of cytomegalovirus exposure and HLA in healthy donors. TCRdb keeps only in-frame clones here, not all; method: immunoSEQ multiplex PCR. The sample has around 94,000 clones, approximately 94% seen once. Sample: PBMCs. All receptors come from a young woman in good health and CMV-seronegative. CDR3s include the opening cysteine and the closing phenylalanine or tryptophan. Fields, in order: CDR3 protein, CDR3 DNA, clone size, V gene, J gene, CDR3 length, D gene. A D gene is named only where the DNA matches it firmly. Where a row states a size, it is once, few, many or the class of an expanded clone; other rows omit it.

CDR3: CASSPPLAGVTDTQYF
DNA: TGTGCCAGCAGCCCCCCGCTAGCGGGGGTGACAGATACGCAGTATTTT
size: .
V: TRBV25-1
J: TRBJ2-3
length: 16
D: TRBD2

CDR3: CASSLAAPNYGYTF
DNA: TGTGCCAGCAGCTTAGCGGCACCTAACTATGGCTACACCTTC
size: .
V: TRBV7-9
J: TRBJ1-2
length: 14
D: .

CDR3: CATSYIPVTGGELFF
DNA: TGTGCCACCAGCTATATACCGGTAACTGGCGGGGAGCTGTTTTTT
size: .
V: TRBV15
J: TRBJ2-2
length: 15
D: .

CDR3: CASARDTTNYGYTF
DNA: TGTGCCAGCGCCCGGGACACGACTAACTATGGCTACACCTTC
size: once
V: TRBV7-9
J: TRBJ1-2
length: 14
D: .

CDR3: CASSAPTGRPNTGELFF
DNA: TGTGCCAGCAGCGCTCCCACAGGGAGACCGAACACCGGGGAGCTGTTTTTT
size: .
V: TRBV9
J: TRBJ2-2
length: 17
D: .

CDR3: CASTVGGAMNTEAFF
DNA: TGTGCCAGCACCGTTGGGGGCGCCATGAACACTGAAGCTTTCTTT
size: .
V: TRBV9
J: TRBJ1-1
length: 15
D: .

CDR3: CASSYVAGTRGRDTQYF
DNA: TGTGCCAGCAGTTATGTCGCCGGGACACGGGGCCGGGATACGCAGTATTTT
size: .
V: TRBV27
J: TRBJ2-3
length: 17
D: .

CDR3: CASSYRTGVMGTEAFF
DNA: TGTGCCAGCAGCTACCGGACAGGAGTTATGGGTACTGAAGCTTTCTTT
size: .
V: TRBV11-2
J: TRBJ1-1
length: 16
D: TRBD1

CDR3: CASSSEPHRPSAYNEQFF
DNA: TGTGCCAGCAGCTCAGAACCCCACAGACCCTCCGCTTACAATGAGCAGTTCTTC
size: .
V: TRBV7-9
J: TRBJ2-1
length: 18
D: .

CDR3: CASSDNGKIYEQYF
DNA: TGTGCCAGCAGCGACAATGGCAAAATCTACGAGCAGTACTTC
size: .
V: TRBV9
J: TRBJ2-7
length: 14
D: .

CDR3: CASSPGTPGANVLTF
DNA: TGCGCCAGCAGCCCCGGGACTCCCGGGGCCAACGTCCTGACTTTC
size: .
V: TRBV4-3
J: TRBJ2-6
length: 15
D: .

CDR3: CASSPTGESYGYTF
DNA: TGTGCCAGCAGCCCGACAGGGGAATCCTATGGCTACACCTTC
size: .
V: TRBV6-4
J: TRBJ1-2
length: 14
D: TRBD1

CDR3: CASSYSVAGAYEQYF
DNA: TGTGCCAGCAGTTATTCTGTTGCGGGAGCCTACGAGCAGTACTTC
size: few
V: TRBV6-5
J: TRBJ2-7
length: 15
D: TRBD2

CDR3: CASSANFGTPKETQYF
DNA: TGTGCCAGCAGCGCAAACTTCGGGACTCCTAAGGAGACCCAGTACTTC
size: .
V: TRBV9
J: TRBJ2-5
length: 16
D: .

CDR3: CASSLSEQRVLYNEQFF
DNA: TGTGCCAGCAGTTTATCGGAACAGAGAGTATTATACAATGAGCAGTTCTTC
size: .
V: TRBV27
J: TRBJ2-1
length: 17
D: .

CDR3: CASSVQGGGTDTQYF
DNA: TGTGCCAGCAGCGTCCAGGGGGGAGGCACAGATACGCAGTATTTT
size: few
V: TRBV6-4
J: TRBJ2-3
length: 15
D: .

CDR3: CASSSGDTIGPGTQYF
DNA: TGTGCCAGCAGTTCAGGGGACACCATAGGGCCGGGTACCCAGTACTTC
size: .
V: TRBV27
J: TRBJ2-5
length: 16
D: .

CDR3: CASSIYSSGPYNEQFF
DNA: TGTGCCAGTAGTATATATTCTAGCGGGCCATACAATGAGCAGTTCTTC
size: .
V: TRBV19
J: TRBJ2-1
length: 16
D: TRBD2

CDR3: CASSQAFFRGRNTGELFF
DNA: TGCGCCAGCAGCCAGGCCTTTTTCAGGGGGCGGAACACCGGGGAGCTGTTTTTT
size: few
V: TRBV4-1
J: TRBJ2-2
length: 18
D: TRBD1

CDR3: CASTPGDLGTQYF
DNA: TGTGCCAGTACTCCAGGGGACCTCGGGACCCAGTACTTC
size: .
V: TRBV19
J: TRBJ2-5
length: 13
D: .

CDR3: CASRRDTSTDTQYF
DNA: TGTGCCAGCAGAAGGGACACTTCCACAGATACGCAGTATTTT
size: .
V: TRBV6-1
J: TRBJ2-3
length: 14
D: .

CDR3: CASTDRGNEQFF
DNA: TGTGCCAGCACCGACAGGGGAAATGAGCAGTTCTTC
size: .
V: TRBV9
J: TRBJ2-1
length: 12
D: TRBD1

CDR3: CASSVKGTNQPQHF
DNA: TGTGCCAGCAGTGTGAAGGGGACAAATCAGCCCCAGCATTTT
size: .
V: TRBV2
J: TRBJ1-5
length: 14
D: .

CDR3: CASRLNRDFYNEQFF
DNA: TGTGCCAGCAGGCTTAACCGGGACTTTTACAATGAGCAGTTCTTC
size: .
V: TRBV5-4
J: TRBJ2-1
length: 15
D: .

CDR3: CASSTVGGGVHEQYF
DNA: TGTGCCAGCAGCACCGTCGGGGGGGGCGTACACGAGCAGTACTTC
size: .
V: TRBV13
J: TRBJ2-7
length: 15
D: TRBD2

CDR3: CASSTLASSSYEQYF
DNA: TGTGCCAGTAGTACTCTCGCGTCAAGCTCCTACGAGCAGTACTTC
size: .
V: TRBV19
J: TRBJ2-7
length: 15
D: .